These T cell receptor beta chains were read from a single sample in a study of blood T cell repertoires in COVID-19. TCRdb's copy holds only in-frame clones and misses some; the assay was immunoSEQ multiplex PCR. The repertoire holds about 70,000 clones, with 65% to 80% as singletons. What was sequenced was peripheral blood. All receptors come from a woman older than 75 with active or convalescent COVID-19. CDR3s include the opening cysteine and the closing phenylalanine or tryptophan. The D gene is left open where the match is weak. Clone size, where shown, is once, few, many, or a class for clones that have expanded.

-	-	TRBV21-1	TRBJ2-3	TGTGCCAGCAGCAGAGCTAGCGGGGGGATTGTAGATACGCAGTATTTT	CASSRASGGIVDTQYF
few	TRBD1	TRBV5-1	TRBJ2-5	TGCGCCAGCACACCGGGACAGGGGGGCATGGAGACCCAGTACTTC	CASTPGQGGMETQYF
-	TRBD2	TRBV9	TRBJ2-2	TGTGCCAGCAGTCTCGCGGGGGGCGCGAACACCGGGGAGCTGTTTTTT	CASSLAGGANTGELFF
-	TRBD1	TRBV5-6	TRBJ1-2	TGTGCCAGCGTCCTGACAGGGGAGTTTAACTATGGCTACACCTTC	CASVLTGEFNYGYTF
-	TRBD1	TRBV4-1	TRBJ2-2	TGCGCCAGCTTCCCGGGACAGGGGGCCGGGGAGCTGTTTTTT	CASFPGQGAGELFF
once	-	TRBV5-1	TRBJ1-2	TGCGCCAGCAGGTCAGCCCCCGGGGGGCTCTATGGCTACACCTTC	CASRSAPGGLYGYTF
-	-	TRBV9	TRBJ2-7	TGTGCCAGCAGCCCCGCCGACGGGTCCTACGAGCAGTACTTC	CASSPADGSYEQYF
-	TRBD1	TRBV5-1	TRBJ2-7	TGCGCCAGCAGGGCCTTGGGACAGTCCTCTAACTACGAGCAGTACTTC	CASRALGQSSNYEQYF
few	TRBD2	TRBV2	TRBJ2-1	TGTGCCAGCAGTGTGGGACTAGCGGGGGGCAATGAGCAGTTCTTC	CASSVGLAGGNEQFF
-	-	TRBV4-1	TRBJ2-5	TGCGCCAGCAGCCAAAATCCGGGACTTCAGGAAGAGACCCAGTACTTC	CASSQNPGLQEETQYF
medium-sized	-	TRBV7-3	TRBJ1-6	TGTGCCAGCAGCTTAGGCCCGGGAAATTCACCCCTCCACTTT	CASSLGPGNSPLHF
-	-	TRBV27	TRBJ1-4	TGTGCCAGCAGTCCGTGGACAGCAACTAATGAAAAACTGTTTTTT	CASSPWTATNEKLFF
few	-	TRBV25-1	TRBJ1-2	TGTGCCAGCAGGGACATGTATGGCTACACCTTC	CASRDMYGYTF
-	TRBD2	TRBV11-2	TRBJ2-1	TGTGCCAGCAGCTTCAATCGGGGGGGATACAATGAGCAGTTCTTC	CASSFNRGGYNEQFF
-	-	TRBV7-2	TRBJ1-4	TGTGCCAGCAGCATGACCGGGGGGGAAAAACTGTTTTTT	CASSMTGGEKLFF
few	TRBD1	TRBV10-3	TRBJ1-1	TGTGCCATCAGAGGGACAGGGGGCTGGGGGACTGAAGCTTTCTTT	CAIRGTGGWGTEAFF
-	TRBD2	TRBV5-6	TRBJ2-7	TGTGCCAGCACCACCACCGGGCGGGGGGCAACCTACGAGCAGTACTTC	CASTTTGRGATYEQYF
-	TRBD1	TRBV6-5	TRBJ1-4	TGTGCCAGCAGTTACTCGCAGGGGGAAGGTGAAAAACTGTTTTTT	CASSYSQGEGEKLFF
-	TRBD2	TRBV12-5	TRBJ2-1	TGTGCTAGTGGTTCCCCCTCGGGGGGTTACAATGAGCAGTTCTTC	CASGSPSGGYNEQFF
-	TRBD2	TRBV5-4	TRBJ2-1	TGTGCCAGCAGCTTGGGCGGCGCGGGGGGAGAGCAGTTCTTC	CASSLGGAGGEQFF
few	TRBD2	TRBV6-5	TRBJ2-5	TGTGCCAGCAGTTACGGGGGGGAGCCGGGGGAGACCCAGTACTTC	CASSYGGEPGETQYF
-	TRBD2	TRBV6-1	TRBJ2-7	TGTGCCAGCAGTGGAGCTAGCGGGGCCCCTTACGAGCAGTACTTC	CASSGASGAPYEQYF
-	-	TRBV11-2	TRBJ2-2	TGTGCCAGCAGCTTAGCAGCAGGGCCCGGGGAGCTGTTTTTT	CASSLAAGPGELFF
-	-	TRBV6-5	TRBJ2-3	TGTGCCAGCAGGGTTCCAGAGGCGCAGTATTTT	CASRVPEAQYF
-	-	TRBV12-2	TRBJ2-1	TGTGCAAGTCGCTTACCTGGGACTAGCGGGGGGAGGGGTGAGCAGTTCTTC	CASRLPGTSGGRGEQFF
-	-	TRBV27	TRBJ1-1	TGTGCCAGCAGTCTCGGACAGACGTTGAACACTGAAGCTTTCTTT	CASSLGQTLNTEAFF
-	TRBD1	TRBV18	TRBJ1-6	TGTGCCAGCTCACTGTCCACAGGGGGTAATTCACCCCTCCACTTT	CASSLSTGGNSPLHF
-	TRBD1	TRBV7-7	TRBJ2-5	TGTGCTAGCAGCTTAGGGTCAGGGGGCCGGGAGACCCAGTACTTC	CASSLGSGGRETQYF
few	-	TRBV30	TRBJ2-7	TGTGCCTGGAGTGGGCAGGGAACCTACGAGCAGTACTTC	CAWSGQGTYEQYF
-	TRBD1	TRBV7-2	TRBJ1-2	TGTGCCAGCAGCTTCCCTGGGGGACAGGGAGGGAATGGCTACACCTTC	CASSFPGGQGGNGYTF
-	-	TRBV12-3/TRBV12-4	TRBJ1-3	TGTGCCAGCAGTCTTAGCTCTGGAAACACCATATATTTT	CASSLSSGNTIYF
-	TRBD2	TRBV27	TRBJ2-5	TGTGCCAGCAGTCCGGGACTAGCGGGGGGTACATTGCCAGGGAAGACCCAGTACTTC	CASSPGLAGGTLPGKTQYF
few	TRBD2	TRBV2	TRBJ2-7	TGTGCCAGCAATACGTACGGGGGGGGCTCCTACGAGCAGTACTTC	CASNTYGGGSYEQYF
-	TRBD2	TRBV19	TRBJ2-7	TGTGCGACTAGCGGGGGCCCGATTTTTTCCTACGAGCAGTACTTC	CATSGGPIFSYEQYF
-	-	TRBV28	TRBJ2-7	TGTGCCAGCAGCCTCGGACTTCCCTACGAGCAGTACTTC	CASSLGLPYEQYF
-	TRBD2	TRBV5-4	TRBJ2-7	TGTGCCAGCAGCTTGGGGGCGGGGGGCGCGTACGAGCAGTACTTC	CASSLGAGGAYEQYF
-	-	TRBV25-1	TRBJ1-4	TGTGCCAGCAGTGATCAGGGCTTGGGTGAAAAACTGTTTTTT	CASSDQGLGEKLFF
few	-	TRBV2	TRBJ2-2	TGTGCCAGCAGTGAAGTGGGGGGTACAGCGAACACCGGGGAGCTGTTTTTT	CASSEVGGTANTGELFF
-	TRBD1	TRBV6-5	TRBJ2-7	TGTGCCAGCAGTACAGGGGCGTTAAACTCCTACGAGCAGTACTTC	CASSTGALNSYEQYF
-	-	TRBV7-8	TRBJ2-4	TGTGCCAGCAGCTTGTACCGGGAGGCCAAAAACATTCAGTACTTC	CASSLYREAKNIQYF
-	-	TRBV11-2	TRBJ2-3	TGTGCCAGCAGCTTAGTGATGGGCTTGAGCACAGATACGCAGTATTTT	CASSLVMGLSTDTQYF
-	TRBD1	TRBV4-1	TRBJ1-4	TGCGCCAGCAGCCGAACCCCGGGACAGGCCGATGAAAAACTGTTTTTT	CASSRTPGQADEKLFF
-	-	TRBV11-3	TRBJ1-1	TGTGCCAGCAGCGCGGGAGGGGAAGGCACTGAAGCTTTCTTT	CASSAGGEGTEAFF